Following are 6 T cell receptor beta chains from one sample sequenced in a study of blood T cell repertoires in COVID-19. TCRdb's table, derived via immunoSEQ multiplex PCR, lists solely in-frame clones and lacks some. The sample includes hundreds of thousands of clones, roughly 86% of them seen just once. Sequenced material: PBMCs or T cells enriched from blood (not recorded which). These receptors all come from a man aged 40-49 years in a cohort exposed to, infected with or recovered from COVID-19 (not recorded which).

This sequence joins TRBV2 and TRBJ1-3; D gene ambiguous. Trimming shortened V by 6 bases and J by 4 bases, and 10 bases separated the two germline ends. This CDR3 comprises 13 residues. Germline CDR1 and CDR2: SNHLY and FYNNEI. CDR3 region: CASRLAEGNTIYF. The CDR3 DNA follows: TGTGCCAGCAGGCTTGCGGAGGGAAACACCATATATTTT.

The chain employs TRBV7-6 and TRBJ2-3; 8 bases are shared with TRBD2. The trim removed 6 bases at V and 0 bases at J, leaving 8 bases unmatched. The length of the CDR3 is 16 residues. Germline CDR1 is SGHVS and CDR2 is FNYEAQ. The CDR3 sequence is CASSFTSGSSTDTQYF. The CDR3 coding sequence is TGTGCCAGCAGTTTTACTAGCGGATCTAGCACAGATACGCAGTATTTT.

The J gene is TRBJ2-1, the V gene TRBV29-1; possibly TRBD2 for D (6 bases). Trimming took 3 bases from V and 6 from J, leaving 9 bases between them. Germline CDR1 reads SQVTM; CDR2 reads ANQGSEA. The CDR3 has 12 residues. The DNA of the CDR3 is TGCAGCGTTGATCACGGGAGCAATGAGCAGTTCTTC. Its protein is CSVDHGSNEQFF.

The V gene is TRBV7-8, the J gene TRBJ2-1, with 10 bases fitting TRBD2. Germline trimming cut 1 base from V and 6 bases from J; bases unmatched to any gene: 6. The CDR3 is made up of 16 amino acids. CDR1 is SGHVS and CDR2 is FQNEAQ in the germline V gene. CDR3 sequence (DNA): TGTGCCAGCAGCTTAGTTGCTAGCGGGAGCATCAATGAGCAGTTCTTC. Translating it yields CASSLVASGSINEQFF.

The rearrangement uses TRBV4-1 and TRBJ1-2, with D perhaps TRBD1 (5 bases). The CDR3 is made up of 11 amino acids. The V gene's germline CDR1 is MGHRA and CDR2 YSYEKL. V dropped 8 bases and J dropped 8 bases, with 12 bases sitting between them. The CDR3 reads CASRGGYGYTF. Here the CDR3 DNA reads TGCGCCAGCCGGGGGGGGTACGGCTACACCTTC.

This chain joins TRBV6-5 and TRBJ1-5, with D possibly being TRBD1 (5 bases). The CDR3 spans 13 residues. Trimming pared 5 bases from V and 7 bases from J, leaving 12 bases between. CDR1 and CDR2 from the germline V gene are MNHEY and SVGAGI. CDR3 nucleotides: TGTGCCAGCAGTATGCAGGGTGGACAGCCCCAGCATTTT. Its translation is CASSMQGGQPQHF.